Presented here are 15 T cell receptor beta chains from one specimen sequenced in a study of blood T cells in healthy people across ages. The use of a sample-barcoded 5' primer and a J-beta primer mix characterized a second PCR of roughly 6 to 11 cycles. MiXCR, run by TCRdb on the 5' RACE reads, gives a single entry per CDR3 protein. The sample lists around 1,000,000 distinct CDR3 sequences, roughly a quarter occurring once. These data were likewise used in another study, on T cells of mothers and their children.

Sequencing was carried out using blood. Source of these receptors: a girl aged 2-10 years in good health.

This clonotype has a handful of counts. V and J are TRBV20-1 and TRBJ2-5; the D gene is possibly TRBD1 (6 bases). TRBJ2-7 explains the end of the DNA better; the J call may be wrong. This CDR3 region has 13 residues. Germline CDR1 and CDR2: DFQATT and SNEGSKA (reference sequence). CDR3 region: CSASADSPYEQYF. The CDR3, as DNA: TGCAGTGCCAGTGCGGACAGTCCCTACGAGCAGTACTTC.

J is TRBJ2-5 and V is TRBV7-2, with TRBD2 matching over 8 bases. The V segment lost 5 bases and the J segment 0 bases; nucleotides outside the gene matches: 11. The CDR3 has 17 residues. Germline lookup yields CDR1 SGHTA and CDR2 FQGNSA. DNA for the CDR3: TGTGCCAGCAGCGCCCACTCGGCGGGGGGTAACCAAGAGACCCAGTACTTC. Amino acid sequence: CASSAHSAGGNQETQYF.

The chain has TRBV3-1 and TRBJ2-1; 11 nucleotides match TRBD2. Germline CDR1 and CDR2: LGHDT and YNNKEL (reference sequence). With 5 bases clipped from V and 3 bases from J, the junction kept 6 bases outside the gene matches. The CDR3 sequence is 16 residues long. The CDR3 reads CASSRGTSGNYNEQFF. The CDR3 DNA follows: TGTGCCAGCAGCAGGGGGACTAGCGGTAACTACAATGAGCAGTTCTTC.

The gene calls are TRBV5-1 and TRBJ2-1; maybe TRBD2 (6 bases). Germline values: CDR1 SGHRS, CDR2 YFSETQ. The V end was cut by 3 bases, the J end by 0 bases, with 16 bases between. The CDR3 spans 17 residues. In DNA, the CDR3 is TGCGCCAGCAGCTCCCGCTCCCAGACTAGCTCCTACAATGAGCAGTTCTTC. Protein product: CASSSRSQTSSYNEQFF.

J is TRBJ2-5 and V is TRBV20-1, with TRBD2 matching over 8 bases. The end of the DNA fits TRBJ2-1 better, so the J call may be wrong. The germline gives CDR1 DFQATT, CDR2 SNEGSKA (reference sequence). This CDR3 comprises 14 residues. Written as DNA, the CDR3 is TGCAGTGCTAGACCGCTAGCGGGCTACAATGAGCAGTTCTTC. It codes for CSARPLAGYNEQFF.

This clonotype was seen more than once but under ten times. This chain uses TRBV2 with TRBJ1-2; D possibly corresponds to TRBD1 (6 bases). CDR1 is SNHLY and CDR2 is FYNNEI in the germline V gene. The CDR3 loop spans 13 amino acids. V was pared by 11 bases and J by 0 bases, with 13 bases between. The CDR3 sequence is CAGQTGANYGYTF. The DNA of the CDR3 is TGTGCCGGACAGACAGGAGCTAACTATGGCTACACCTTC.

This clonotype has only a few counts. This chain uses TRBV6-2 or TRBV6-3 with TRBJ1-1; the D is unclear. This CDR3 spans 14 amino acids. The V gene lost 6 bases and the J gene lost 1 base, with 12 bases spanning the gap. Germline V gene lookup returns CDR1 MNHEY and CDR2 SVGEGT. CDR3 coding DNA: TGTGCCAGCAGCATTGACATTTCGAACACTGAAGCTTTCTTT. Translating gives CASSIDISNTEAFF.

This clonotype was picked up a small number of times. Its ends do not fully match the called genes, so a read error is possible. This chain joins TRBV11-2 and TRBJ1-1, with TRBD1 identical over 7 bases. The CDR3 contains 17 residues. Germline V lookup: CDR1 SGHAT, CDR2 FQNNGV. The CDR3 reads CASSWRPRGQWDTEALF. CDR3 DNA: TGTGCCAGCAGCTGGCGCCCTCGGGGACAGTGGGACACTGAAGCTCTCTTT.

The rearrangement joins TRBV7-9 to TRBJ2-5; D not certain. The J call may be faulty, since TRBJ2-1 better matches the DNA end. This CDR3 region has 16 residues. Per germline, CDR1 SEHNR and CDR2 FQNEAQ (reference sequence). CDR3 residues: CASSPLGWELATEQFF. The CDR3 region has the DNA TGTGCCAGCAGCCCTCTGGGGTGGGAATTGGCCACTGAGCAGTTCTTC.

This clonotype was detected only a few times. CDR3 protein: CASSPRGLYNEKLFF. The CDR3 coding sequence is TGTGCCAGCAGCCCAAGGGGGCTTTATAATGAAAAACTGTTTTTT. The chain recombines TRBV7-2 with TRBJ1-4, with TRBD1 matching over 7 bases. This CDR3 has 15 residues. After removal of 5 bases from V and 4 bases from J, the junction contained 7 bases not matched to a gene. Germline V lookup: CDR1 SGHTA, CDR2 FQGNSA.

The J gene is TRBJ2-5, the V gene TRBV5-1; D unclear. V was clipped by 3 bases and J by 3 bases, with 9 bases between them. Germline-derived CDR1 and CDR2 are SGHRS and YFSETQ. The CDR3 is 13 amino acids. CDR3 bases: TGCGCCAGCAGCTGGGAACCTAAAGAGACCCAGTACTTC. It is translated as CASSWEPKETQYF.

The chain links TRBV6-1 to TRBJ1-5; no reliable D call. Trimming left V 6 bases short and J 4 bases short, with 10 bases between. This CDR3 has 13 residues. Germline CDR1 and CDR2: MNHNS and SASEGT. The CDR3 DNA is TGTGCCAGCAGCGTGCCATTTAATCAGCCCCAGCATTTT. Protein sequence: CASSVPFNQPQHF.

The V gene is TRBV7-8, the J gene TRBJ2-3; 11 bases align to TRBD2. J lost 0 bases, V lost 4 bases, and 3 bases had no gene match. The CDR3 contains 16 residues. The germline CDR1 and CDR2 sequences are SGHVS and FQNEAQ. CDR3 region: CASSSGLAASTDTQYF. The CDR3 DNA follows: TGTGCCAGCAGCTCGGGACTAGCGGCTAGCACAGATACGCAGTATTTT.

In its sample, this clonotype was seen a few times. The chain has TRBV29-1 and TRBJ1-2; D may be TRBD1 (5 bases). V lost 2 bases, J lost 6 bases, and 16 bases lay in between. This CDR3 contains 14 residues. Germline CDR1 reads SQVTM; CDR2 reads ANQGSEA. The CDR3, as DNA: TGCAGCGTTGAATATTTCGACGAGACAGATGGCTACACCTTC. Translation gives CSVEYFDETDGYTF.

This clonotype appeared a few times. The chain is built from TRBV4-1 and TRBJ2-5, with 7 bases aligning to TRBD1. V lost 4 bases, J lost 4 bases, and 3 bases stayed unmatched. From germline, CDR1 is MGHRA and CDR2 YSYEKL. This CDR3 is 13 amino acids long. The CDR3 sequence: CASSLGDRETQYF. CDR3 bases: TGCGCCAGCAGCCTCGGGGACAGAGAGACCCAGTACTTC.